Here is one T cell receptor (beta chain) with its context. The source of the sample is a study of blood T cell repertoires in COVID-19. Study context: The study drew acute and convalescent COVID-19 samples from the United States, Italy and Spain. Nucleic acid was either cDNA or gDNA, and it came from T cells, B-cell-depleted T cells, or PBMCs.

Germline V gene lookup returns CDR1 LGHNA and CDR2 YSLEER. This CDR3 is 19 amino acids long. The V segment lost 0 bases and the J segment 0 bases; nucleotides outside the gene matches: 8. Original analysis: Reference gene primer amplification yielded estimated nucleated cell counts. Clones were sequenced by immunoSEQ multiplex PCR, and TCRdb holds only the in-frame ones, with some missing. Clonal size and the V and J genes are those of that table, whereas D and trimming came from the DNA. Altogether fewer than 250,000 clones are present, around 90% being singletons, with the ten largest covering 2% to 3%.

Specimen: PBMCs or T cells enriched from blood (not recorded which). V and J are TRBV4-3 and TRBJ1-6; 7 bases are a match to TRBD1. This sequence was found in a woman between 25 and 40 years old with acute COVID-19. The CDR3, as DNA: TGCGCCAGCAGCCAAGATCGTGGGACAGAGAGCTCCTATAATTCACCCCTCCACTTT. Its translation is CASSQDRGTESSYNSPLHF.